This TCR beta chain was identified in a study of T cell changes during pregnancy in multiple sclerosis. Germline V gives CDR1 MNHEY, CDR2 SMNVEV (reference sequence). V dropped 5 bases and J dropped 7; count of bases not matched to a gene: 5. The CDR3 sequence is 13 residues long. Assay: immunoSEQ multiplex PCR; the TCRdb copy retains only in-frame clones and omits some. The sample holds 65,000 to 75,000 clones, 85% to 95% seen once. The sequencing here drew on CD8+ T cells from peripheral blood mononuclear cells, taken in the third trimester of pregnancy. This chain connects TRBV27 to TRBJ2-7; 10 positions match TRBD2. The clonotype originates from a female donor in good health, enrolled as a control in a pregnancy study. The CDR3 DNA sequence: TGTGCCAGCAGTCCCCTAGCGGGGGTTGAGCAGTACTTC. Protein product: CASSPLAGVEQYF.